This entry lists 27 T cell receptor beta chains sequenced from one sample in a study of shared clonotypes between healthy human individuals. Sequencing used immunoSEQ multiplex PCR; TCRdb keeps in-frame clones, though not all of them. The data contain 400,000 to 600,000 clones, about 79% of them seen just once; the ten biggest clones take up 9.5% to 15%. Sequences were obtained from PBMCs. The receptors were gathered from a woman between 35 and 50 years old in good health. Some clones in this sample may be carry-over from other donors' samples.

The chain couples TRBV10-3 to TRBJ1-2; D is uncertain. The germline gives CDR1 ENHRY, CDR2 SYGVKD. The CDR3 runs 14 residues. V lost 6 bases, J lost 4 bases, and 15 bases lay in between. This CDR3 is CAIREAVGIYGYTF. DNA of the CDR3: TGTGCCATCAGGGAGGCAGTTGGGATCTATGGCTACACCTTC.

This rearrangement joins TRBV5-4 to TRBJ1-4, with D hard to call. Germline CDR1 SGHNT, CDR2 YYREEE (reference sequence). Trimming left V 0 bases short and J 8 bases short, with 17 bases between. The CDR3 has 16 amino acids. For the CDR3, the DNA is TGTGCCAGCAGCTTGGCCGGTTCAGGCGGCGCCGAAAAACTGTTTTTT. The encoded protein is CASSLAGSGGAEKLFF.

Of note for this clone: Other DNA sequences from this sample encode an identical CDR3 as well. This chain links TRBV27 with TRBJ2-5; D gene unclear. CDR3 length: 11 residues. Trimming left V 4 bases short and J 5 bases short, with 5 bases between. Germline lookup yields CDR1 MNHEY and CDR2 SMNVEV (reference sequence). This chain's CDR3 is CASSSYETQYF. Here the CDR3 DNA reads TGTGCCAGCAGTTCTTACGAGACCCAGTACTTC.

The rearrangement uses TRBV2 and TRBJ2-1; 7 bases fit TRBD2. Germline V gene lookup returns CDR1 SNHLY and CDR2 FYNNEI. The CDR3 is 14 amino acids. With V trimmed by 9 bases and J by 0 bases, 5 bases remained unmatched. This CDR3 is CASTAGFSYNEQFF. The CDR3, as DNA: TGTGCCAGTACAGCGGGATTCTCCTACAATGAGCAGTTCTTC.

This chain links TRBV29-1 with TRBJ2-4; D is possibly TRBD2 (6 bases). The CDR3 length is 11 residues. V dropped 7 bases and J dropped 6 bases, with 10 bases sitting between them. The V gene's germline CDR1 is SQVTM and CDR2 ANQGSEA. The CDR3 DNA reads TGCAGCGCGTCGGAGGGAAACATTCAGTACTTC. It codes for CSASEGNIQYF. Based on the CDR3 plus reference TRBV29-1 and TRBJ2-4, the full variable domain is SAVISQKPSRDICQRGTSLTIQCQVDSQVTMMFWYRQQPGQSLTLIATANQGSEATYESGFVIDKFPISRPNLTFSTLTVSNMSPEDSSIYLCSASEGNIQYFGAGTRLSVL.

The gene calls are TRBV4-1 and TRBJ1-3; D might be TRBD1 (5 bases). The CDR3 has 16 residues. The germline V gene has CDR1 MGHRA and CDR2 YSYEKL. Trimming removed 2 bases at V and 6 bases at J, with 17 bases between. The CDR3: CASSQLGGGRENTIYF. For the CDR3, the DNA is TGCGCCAGCAGCCAACTCGGTGGTGGCAGGGAAAACACCATATATTTT.

The chain uses TRBV7-3 and TRBJ2-6, with D tentatively TRBD1 (6 bases). Trimming left V 5 bases short and J 0 bases short, with 11 bases between. This CDR3 region has 16 residues. Germline V gene data show CDR1 as SGHTA and CDR2 as FQGTGA. The CDR3: CASSPGHSSGANVLTF. In DNA, the CDR3 is TGTGCCAGCAGCCCGGGACATTCCTCTGGGGCCAACGTCCTGACTTTC.

The rearrangement joins TRBV19 to TRBJ2-7; 7 bases agree with TRBD2. The CDR3 covers 14 residues. Germline-derived CDR1 and CDR2 are LNHDA and SQIVND (reference sequence). Trimming at V came to 1 base and at J to 3 bases, leaving 3 bases not matched to a gene. The CDR3 bases are TGTGCCAGTAGTATAGGTCTAGCGGACTACGAGCAGTACTTC. Translating it yields CASSIGLADYEQYF.

Many counts were recorded for this clone. The chain carries TRBV30 and TRBJ1-3; possibly TRBD1 for D (6 bases). This CDR3 spans 17 amino acids. V was cut by 4 bases and J by 3 bases, with 22 bases left in between. CDR1 GTSNPN and CDR2 SVGIG come from the germline V gene (reference sequence). CDR3 sequence (DNA): TGTGCCTGGAAAAAATCAAGGGACACTGTTGTTGGAAACACCATATATTTT. Its translation is CAWKKSRDTVVGNTIYF.

This clone was seen ten or more times. The J gene is TRBJ2-3, the V gene TRBV5-1, with 7 bases aligning to TRBD2. Germline V gives CDR1 SGHRS, CDR2 YFSETQ. The CDR3 runs to 16 residues. The trim removed 1 base at V and 0 bases at J, leaving 5 bases unmatched. Here the CDR3 DNA reads TGCGCCAGCAGCTTGTCCCGCGGGAGCAGCACAGATACGCAGTATTTT. It specifies CASSLSRGSSTDTQYF.

This clone has ten or more counts. CDR3 nucleotides: TGTGCCAGTACCGATCCATACAGAGCTAACTATGGCTACACCTTC. Protein: CASTDPYRANYGYTF. The rearrangement uses TRBV19 and TRBJ1-2; D is ambiguous. The CDR3 contains 15 residues. Germline CDR1 reads LNHDA; CDR2 reads SQIVND (reference sequence). V was pared by 7 bases and J by 0 bases, with 15 bases between.

The rearrangement links TRBV30 to TRBJ2-3; TRBD2 is a possible D gene (6 bases). The germline CDR1 and CDR2 sequences are GTSNPN and SVGIG (reference sequence). V was shortened by 2 bases and J by 2 bases, with 17 bases between the two germline ends. The CDR3 has 16 residues. This CDR3 reads CAWSPGLGRTTDTQYF. The CDR3 DNA reads as TGTGCCTGGAGTCCAGGTTTGGGGAGGACCACAGATACGCAGTATTTT.

This chain links TRBV12-5 with TRBJ2-3, with D possibly being TRBD2 (5 bases). The CDR3 contains 15 residues. Trimming removed 6 bases at V and 3 bases at J, with 16 bases between. Germline CDR1 LGHNT, CDR2 FRNRAP. The CDR3: CASGLGRGGTDTQYF. The CDR3 bases are TGTGCTAGTGGACTCGGACGGGGTGGAACAGATACGCAGTATTTT.

The chain combines TRBV7-2 with TRBJ1-2; 9 nucleotides line up with TRBD1. Unmatched junction bases numbered 16, after V lost 3 bases and J lost 8 bases. The CDR3 contains 17 residues. The germline gives CDR1 SGHTA, CDR2 FQGNSA. CDR3 in DNA: TGTGCCAGCAGCTTGCGACGACAGGGGGTTTTAGGGTGGGGCTACACCTTC. This encodes CASSLRRQGVLGWGYTF.

The CDR3 DNA reads as TGTGCCAGCAGCTTAAGGTCCCCGGGTCAGCCCCAGCATTTT. The encoded protein is CASSLRSPGQPQHF. The chain combines TRBV7-2 with TRBJ1-5, with D uncertain. The CDR3 sequence is 14 residues long. Germline V gene sequence: CDR1 SGHTA, CDR2 FQGNSA. V dropped 2 bases and J dropped 6 bases, with 11 bases sitting between them.

This clone was picked up one time. CDR3 loop: CASRRGEGEKLFF. Written as DNA, the CDR3 is TGTGCCAGCAGACGAGGGGAGGGTGAAAAACTGTTTTTT. The rearrangement links TRBV7-2 to TRBJ1-4, with D tentatively TRBD1 (5 bases). There are 13 residues in the CDR3. Trimming pared 6 bases from V and 7 bases from J, leaving 12 bases between. Germline CDR1 SGHTA, CDR2 FQGNSA.

This sequence joins TRBV2 and TRBJ1-1, with D possibly TRBD1 on 5 matching bases. CDR1 is SNHLY, CDR2 FYNNEI, per germline. CDR3 length: 12 amino acids. The V gene lost 2 bases and the J gene lost 8 bases, with 9 bases spanning the gap. This chain's CDR3 is CASSEWGSEAFF. The CDR3 DNA follows: TGTGCCAGCAGTGAATGGGGCTCAGAAGCTTTCTTT.

The rearrangement uses TRBV7-9 and TRBJ2-3, with a tentative D call TRBD2 (6 bases). CDR1 and CDR2 (germline): SEHNR, FQNEAQ (reference sequence). Trimming removed 2 bases at V and 0 bases at J, with 12 bases between. The CDR3 length is 16 residues. In nucleotides, the CDR3 is TGTGCCAGCAGCTTAACGGCGGGACCTAGCACAGATACGCAGTATTTT. It yields the protein CASSLTAGPSTDTQYF. The full variable domain, with the rest looked up from reference TRBV7-9 and TRBJ2-3, is DTGVSQNPRHKITKRGQNVTFRCDPISEHNRLYWYRQTLGQGPEFLTYFQNEAQLEKSRLLSDRFSAERPKGSFSTLEIQRTEQGDSAMYLCASSLTAGPSTDTQYFGPGTRLTVL.

The rearrangement links TRBV2 to TRBJ2-1; TRBD2 matches at 7 bases. The CDR3 has 16 amino acids. From germline, CDR1 is SNHLY and CDR2 FYNNEI. The junction had 10 bases not matched to a gene; V was cut back by 6 bases and J by 2 bases. The CDR3 here is CASSPLQREAYNEQFF. CDR3 in DNA: TGTGCCAGCAGCCCCCTTCAGCGGGAAGCCTACAATGAGCAGTTCTTC. Complete variable domain (other parts from reference TRBV2 and TRBJ2-1): EPEVTQTPSHQVTQMGQEVILRCVPISNHLYFYWYRQILGQKVEFLVSFYNNEISEKSEIFDDQFSVERPDGSNFTLKIRSTKLEDSAMYFCASSPLQREAYNEQFFGPGTRLTVL.

The chain uses TRBV6-1 and TRBJ1-1, with TRBD1 matching 8 bases. The ends lost 5 bases at V and 4 bases at J; junction bases unmatched: 9. The CDR3 loop spans 15 amino acids. Germline CDR1 MNHNS, CDR2 SASEGT. CDR3 sequence (DNA): TGTGCCAGCAGTCCCCTAGGACAGGGTACCACTGAAGCTTTCTTT. Encoded protein: CASSPLGQGTTEAFF.

This chain connects TRBV29-1 to TRBJ1-2; D is ambiguous. The V gene lost 4 bases and the J gene lost 4 bases, with 10 bases spanning the gap. This CDR3 has 12 amino acids. Per the germline V gene, CDR1 is SQVTM and CDR2 is ANQGSEA. The CDR3 here is CSVGSEGYGYTF. In DNA form, the CDR3 reads TGCAGCGTTGGCTCGGAGGGCTATGGCTACACCTTC.

The chain has TRBV9 and TRBJ2-1, with 11 bases aligning to TRBD2. CDR1 SGDLS and CDR2 YYNGEE come from the germline V gene. The CDR3 has 17 residues. The junction had 14 bases not matched to a gene; V was cut back by 0 bases and J by 12 bases. CDR3 DNA: TGTGCCAGCAGCGTAGCTCCTTCCGGGACTAGCGGTATCCGGCAGTTCTTC. Translated: CASSVAPSGTSGIRQFF.

This clone was seen ten or more times. The rearrangement uses TRBV29-1 and TRBJ1-1; 7 bases line up with TRBD1. The CDR3 spans 11 residues. In germline, CDR1 is SQVTM, CDR2 ANQGSEA. Losses at the gene ends were 6 bases for V and 10 bases for J; bases not matched to a gene: 8. The DNA for the CDR3 is TGCAGCGTGTCGCGACAGGGCGCAGCTTTCTTT. This codes for CSVSRQGAAFF. The variable domain in full, completed from reference TRBV29-1 and TRBJ1-1, reads SAVISQKPSRDICQRGTSLTIQCQVDSQVTMMFWYRQQPGQSLTLIATANQGSEATYESGFVIDKFPISRPNLTFSTLTVSNMSPEDSSIYLCSVSRQGAAFFGQGTRLTVV.

The chain uses TRBV19 and TRBJ1-2; D unresolved. The CDR3 runs 12 residues. CDR1 LNHDA and CDR2 SQIVND come from the germline V gene (reference sequence). Trimming took 3 bases from V and 7 from J, leaving 9 bases between them. The CDR3 sequence is CASSMRESGYTF. The CDR3 DNA reads TGTGCCAGTAGTATGCGGGAATCTGGCTACACCTTC.

This rearrangement joins TRBV19 to TRBJ1-2, with 7 bases identical to TRBD1. The V gene end was trimmed by 7 bases and the J gene end by 6 bases; junction bases not matched to a gene: 8. This CDR3 has 13 residues. Germline CDR1 and CDR2: LNHDA and SQIVND (reference sequence). DNA of the CDR3: TGTGCCAGTACCTTAACAGGGGTAAATGGCTACACCTTC. Its protein product is CASTLTGVNGYTF.

The chain joins TRBV15 to TRBJ2-1; 10 bases are a match to TRBD2. V was clipped by 3 bases and J by 8 bases; unmatched bases: 16. The CDR3 is made up of 18 amino acids. Germline assignment: CDR1 LNHNV and CDR2 YYDKDF (reference sequence). The CDR3 region has the DNA TGTGCCACCAGCAGTAGGGGAACGGCTAGCGGGAGCTCCGATGAGCAGTTCTTC. It specifies CATSSRGTASGSSDEQFF.

The chain links TRBV29-1 to TRBJ1-1; TRBD1 is a possible D gene (5 bases). Trimming cost V 4 bases and J 3 bases, with 15 bases left between them. CDR3 length: 14 residues. The germline V gene encodes CDR1 SQVTM and CDR2 ANQGSEA. The CDR3 bases are TGCAGCGTTGTGAGGGGCAATCCCTACACTGAAGCTTTCTTT. This gives the protein CSVVRGNPYTEAFF.